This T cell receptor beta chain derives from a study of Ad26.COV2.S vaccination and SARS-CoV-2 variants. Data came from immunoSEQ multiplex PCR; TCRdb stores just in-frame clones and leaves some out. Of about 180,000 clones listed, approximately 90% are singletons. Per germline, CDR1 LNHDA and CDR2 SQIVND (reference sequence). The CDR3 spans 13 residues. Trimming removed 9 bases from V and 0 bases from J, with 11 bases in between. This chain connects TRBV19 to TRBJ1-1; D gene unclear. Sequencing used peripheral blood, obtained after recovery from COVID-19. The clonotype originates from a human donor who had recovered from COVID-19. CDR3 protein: CASLTPMNTEAFF. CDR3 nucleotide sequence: TGTGCCAGCCTAACTCCCATGAACACTGAAGCTTTCTTT.